Sequencing of this T cell receptor (beta chain) was carried out in a study of Graves' ophthalmopathy and Graves' hyperthyroidism. The authors amplified TCR beta CDR3 regions, and they did so from RNA transcripts for repertoire sequencing. HTBI primers primed a first-round RT-PCR, and a second-round multiplex PCR followed. TCRdb processed the multiplex PCR reads anew with MiXCR; each CDR3 protein has one entry. This sample has about 200,000 distinct CDR3 sequences, with over 25% found just once. The V gene's germline CDR1 is LNHDA and CDR2 SQIVND (reference sequence). This CDR3 region has 11 residues. V lost 8 bases, J lost 4 bases, and 8 bases lay in between. Lactation, pregnancy, uncontrolled infections and other autoimmune diseases were all grounds for excluding patients. Around 10 ml of fresh blood yielded the PBMCs by density gradient.

The sample was peripheral blood. This rearrangement joins TRBV19 to TRBJ1-2; D remains ambiguous. The receptor comes from a man aged 50-60 years with Graves' ophthalmopathy. The CDR3 DNA sequence: TGTGCCAGTGCGGATTTCTATGGCTACACCTTC. This translates into CASADFYGYTF.